Sequencing of this T cell receptor (beta chain) was carried out in a study of blood T cell repertoires in COVID-19. Study background: Some COVID-19 samples were acute and others convalescent; all came from the United States, Italy and Spain.

A COVID-19 case had been met by exposed participants during the 2 weeks before study entry. Sequencing was performed with immunoSEQ multiplex PCR; in TCRdb, only in-frame clones are kept and a portion is missing. In the table there are almost 350,000 clones, 88% of which are singletons. The CDR3 loop spans 18 amino acids. The chain recombines TRBV21-1 with TRBJ2-7; TRBD2, the D gene given by the table, was not confirmed from the DNA. TRBV21-1 represents a pseudogene. The clonotype was recovered from a woman aged 25 to 39 who had been exposed to COVID-19. Sequenced input: PBMCs or T cells enriched from blood (not recorded which). In nucleotides, the CDR3 is TGTGCCAGCAGCCTGGCAGGCGAACTAGCGGGAGGCTCCTACGAGCAGTACTTC. Translating gives CASSLAGELAGGSYEQYF.